These T cell receptor beta chains were read from a single sample in a study of blood T cell repertoires in COVID-19. The data were produced by immunoSEQ multiplex PCR, yet TCRdb's version contains in-frame clones alone and is incomplete. The table has about 170,000 clones, 70% to 85% seen once; the top ten hold around 12%. Sequencing was done on a sample of PBMCs or T cells enriched from blood (not recorded which). These receptors all come from a man aged 45-60 years who had recovered from COVID-19. CDR3s include the opening cysteine and the closing phenylalanine or tryptophan. The D gene is left open where the match is weak. Part of the rows lack a size; the others show once, few, many or a class for expanded clones.

V	size	J	D	CDR3	DNA
TRBV7-3	-	TRBJ1-6	-	CASFPIRRSYNSPLHF	TGTGCCAGCTTCCCGATTAGGAGGTCCTATAATTCACCCCTCCACTTT
TRBV18	-	TRBJ1-2	-	CASSLGRGDYGYTF	TGTGCCAGCTCACTTGGACGGGGAGACTATGGCTACACCTTC
TRBV7-9	-	TRBJ2-3	TRBD1	CASSINDRGGTDTQYF	TGTGCCAGCAGTATAAACGACAGGGGAGGTACAGATACGCAGTATTTT
TRBV20-1	-	TRBJ1-5	-	CSASWPAGQPQHF	TGCAGTGCTAGTTGGCCGGCGGGGCAGCCCCAGCATTTT
TRBV7-9	-	TRBJ1-2	TRBD1	CASSTRTGGYGYTF	TGTGCCAGCAGCACCCGGACAGGGGGATATGGCTACACCTTC
TRBV4-1	-	TRBJ1-3	TRBD1	CASSQVGTGFFSGNTIYF	TGCGCCAGCAGCCAAGTCGGGACAGGGTTCTTCTCTGGAAACACCATATATTTT
TRBV3-1/TRBV3-2	-	TRBJ1-3	TRBD1	CASSQTHRGPGNTIYF	TGTGCCAGCAGCCAAACCCACAGGGGGCCTGGAAACACCATATATTTT
TRBV9	-	TRBJ1-2	-	CASSSGSRANYGYTF	TGTGCCAGCAGCAGTGGGAGTAGGGCTAACTATGGCTACACCTTC
TRBV6-1	medium-sized	TRBJ2-3	TRBD1	CASSDGQGAPDTQYF	TGTGCCAGCAGTGATGGACAGGGGGCCCCAGATACGCAGTATTTT
TRBV7-2	-	TRBJ2-5	TRBD2	CASSAGLAITQETQYF	TGTGCCAGCAGCGCGGGACTAGCGATAACTCAAGAGACCCAGTACTTC
TRBV7-9	-	TRBJ2-2	-	CASSLQGGRNGELFF	TGTGCCAGCAGCTTACAGGGCGGACGTAACGGGGAGCTGTTTTTT
TRBV6-5	-	TRBJ1-2	-	CASSYSNRVQSGYTF	TGTGCCAGCAGTTACTCGAACAGGGTCCAAAGTGGCTACACCTTC
TRBV3-1/TRBV3-2	-	TRBJ2-3	TRBD2	CASSEVRGARGTQYF	TGTGCCAGCAGCGAAGTGCGGGGGGCCCGGGGTACGCAGTATTTT
TRBV9	-	TRBJ2-7	TRBD1	CASSPGTGIDEQYF	TGTGCCAGCAGCCCCGGGACAGGGATCGACGAGCAGTACTTC
TRBV6-5	-	TRBJ2-3	-	CASNSRGYTDTQYF	TGTGCCAGCAATAGTCGAGGGTACACAGATACGCAGTATTTT
TRBV9	-	TRBJ2-1	TRBD2	CASSAASGVVEQFF	TGTGCCAGCAGCGCCGCTAGCGGGGTTGTTGAGCAGTTCTTC
TRBV4-1	-	TRBJ1-5	-	CASSQGGGRGNQPQHF	TGCGCCAGCAGCCAGGGGGGAGGGCGTGGCAATCAGCCCCAGCATTTT
TRBV18	-	TRBJ1-3	-	CASSPPTAGNTIYF	TGTGCCAGCTCACCGCCCACAGCTGGAAACACCATATATTTT
TRBV24-1	-	TRBJ1-6	-	CATSEGQGSPLHF	TGTGCCACCAGCGAGGGGCAGGGGTCACCCCTCCACTTT
TRBV5-1	-	TRBJ2-7	-	CASSLGAYSYEQYF	TGCGCCAGCAGCTTGGGCGCGTACTCCTACGAGCAGTACTTC
TRBV7-2	once	TRBJ2-2	-	CASSLVTGRTGELFF	TGTGCCAGCAGCTTAGTGACAGGAAGGACCGGGGAGCTGTTTTTT
TRBV7-9	-	TRBJ2-7	-	CASSDSGIPPYEQYF	TGTGCCAGCAGCGATTCCGGGATCCCTCCCTACGAGCAGTACTTC
TRBV23-1	-	TRBJ1-2	TRBD1	CASSHRRQGGGYTF	TGCGCCAGCAGTCATCGGAGACAGGGCGGTGGCTACACCTTC
TRBV4-1	-	TRBJ1-1	TRBD1	CASGPGQGTNTEAFF	TGCGCCAGCGGACCAGGACAGGGGACGAACACTGAAGCTTTCTTT
TRBV5-1	-	TRBJ2-3	TRBD2	CASSAQAGGNTDTQYF	TGCGCCAGCAGCGCCCAAGCGGGGGGAAACACAGATACGCAGTATTTT
TRBV5-1	few	TRBJ2-5	TRBD1	CASSLAARTGETQYF	TGCGCCAGCAGCTTGGCGGCTAGGACAGGCGAGACCCAGTACTTC
TRBV5-1	few	TRBJ1-6	TRBD1	CASSLGHRDRNSPLHF	TGCGCCAGCAGCTTGGGGCACCGGGACAGGAATTCACCCCTCCACTTT
TRBV14	-	TRBJ1-1	-	CASSQQYMNTEAFF	TGTGCCAGCAGCCAACAATACATGAACACTGAAGCTTTCTTT
TRBV19	-	TRBJ1-2	-	CASSIRQSNYGYTF	TGTGCCAGTAGTATTCGACAGTCTAACTATGGCTACACCTTC
TRBV6-5	-	TRBJ1-4	-	CASMVTRGEKLFF	TGTGCCAGCATGGTAACCCGAGGGGAAAAACTGTTTTTT
TRBV5-1	-	TRBJ1-1	-	CASSQQGRRTEAFF	TGCGCCAGCAGCCAACAGGGCAGGAGGACTGAAGCTTTCTTT
TRBV4-1	-	TRBJ2-7	TRBD2	CASSQELGTSGFEQYF	TGCGCCAGCAGCCAGGAACTCGGGACTAGCGGTTTCGAGCAGTACTTC
TRBV7-2	-	TRBJ1-5	-	CASSFGGVGNQPQHF	TGTGCCAGCAGCTTCGGGGGGGTAGGGAATCAGCCCCAGCATTTT
TRBV2	once	TRBJ2-5	TRBD2	CASRERGGRGETQYF	TGTGCCAGCAGAGAGCGGGGGGGCCGGGGTGAGACCCAGTACTTC
TRBV18	-	TRBJ1-1	-	CASSPPFSGLVTEAFF	TGTGCCAGCTCACCACCGTTCTCAGGGTTAGTGACTGAAGCTTTCTTT
TRBV15	-	TRBJ2-5	-	CATSRESLLATQYF	TGTGCCACCAGCAGAGAAAGTCTATTAGCGACCCAGTACTTC
TRBV7-4	-	TRBJ1-1	TRBD1	CASSPGQGAGVFGTEAFF	TGTGCCAGCAGTCCCGGACAGGGAGCAGGAGTTTTCGGCACTGAAGCTTTCTTT